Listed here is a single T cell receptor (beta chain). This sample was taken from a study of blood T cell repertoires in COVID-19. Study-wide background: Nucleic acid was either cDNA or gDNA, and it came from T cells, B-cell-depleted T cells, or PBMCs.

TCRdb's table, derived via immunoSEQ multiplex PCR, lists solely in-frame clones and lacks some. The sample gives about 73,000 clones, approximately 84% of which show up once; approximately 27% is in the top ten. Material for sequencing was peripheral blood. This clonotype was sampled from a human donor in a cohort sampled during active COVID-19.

The chain's CDR3 is CASSPDSGARGIYEQYF. CDR3 sequence (DNA): TGTGCCAGCAGCCCTGACAGTGGAGCACGGGGGATCTACGAGCAGTACTTC. The chain employs TRBV6-2 or TRBV6-3 and TRBJ2-7; D perhaps matches TRBD2 (6 bases). The V end lost 6 bases, the J end lost 3 bases, and 24 bases lay between the germline ends. CDR3 length: 17 residues. Germline loops: CDR1 MNHEY, CDR2 SVGEGT.